The 32 T cell receptor beta chains below come from one sample, sequenced in a study of CD8+CD57+ T cells in acquired aplastic anemia. The TCR beta profiling, which covered VDJ combination and CDR3 sequence, was carried out using genomic DNA as the template. TCRdb processed the reads anew with MiXCR; each CDR3 protein has one entry. The profile shows 75,000 to 100,000 distinct CDR3 sequences, about 67% of them singletons. Whoever was chosen for sequencing had shown CD8+CD57+ cell expansion by flow cytometry. Input material: sorted CD4+, CD8+, or CD8+CD57+ T cells (not recorded which) from PBMCs. All receptors derive from a human donor with aplastic anemia.

J is TRBJ2-1 and V is TRBV20-1, with 9 bases matching TRBD2. CDR1 DFQATT and CDR2 SNEGSKA come from the germline V gene (reference sequence). After removal of 6 bases from V and 7 bases from J, the junction contained 7 bases not matched to a gene. The CDR3 extends over 13 amino acids. The CDR3 sequence is CSAKGLAPNEQFF. In nucleotides, the CDR3 is TGCAGTGCAAAAGGACTAGCGCCGAATGAGCAGTTCTTC.

In this sample, this clonotype turned up a few times. The chain's CDR3 is CATSREEGLHYGYTF. CDR3 in DNA: TGTGCCACCAGCAGAGAGGAGGGTCTTCACTATGGCTACACCTTC. The chain joins TRBV15 to TRBJ1-2; D remains unclear. Germline CDR1 and CDR2: LNHNV and YYDKDF (reference sequence). The length of the CDR3 is 15 residues. The V gene lost 0 bases and the J gene lost 3 bases, with 11 bases spanning the gap.

This clonotype was seen many times. The CDR3 DNA is TGTGCCAGCTCCAGGGTGAACACTGAAGCTTTCTTT. It yields the protein CASSRVNTEAFF. The chain is built from TRBV6-5 and TRBJ1-1, with D perhaps TRBD1 (5 bases). V dropped 8 bases and J dropped 0 bases, with 7 bases sitting between them. This CDR3 spans 12 amino acids. The germline V gene encodes CDR1 MNHEY and CDR2 SVGAGI.

The table lists this clonotype with a few counts. V and J are TRBV20-1 and TRBJ2-5; 11 bases fit TRBD2. The V and J ends lost 1 base and 4 bases, in that order; junction bases with no gene match: 8. CDR3 length: 16 amino acids. CDR1 and CDR2 (germline): DFQATT, SNEGSKA (reference sequence). The CDR3 bases are TGCAGTGCTAGAGTCCTAGCGGGGGGTTTGGGAGAGACCCAGTACTTC. Its protein is CSARVLAGGLGETQYF.

This clonotype appeared a few times. Here the CDR3 DNA reads TGTGCCAGCAGCTTTAGCTCCTACGAGCAGTACTTC. It yields the protein CASSFSSYEQYF. The V gene is TRBV7-9, the J gene TRBJ2-7; D gene unclear. The CDR3 length is 12 residues. The germline V and J ends were trimmed by 3 bases and 0 bases, with 3 bases remaining between them. Germline V gene sequence: CDR1 SEHNR, CDR2 FQNEAQ (reference sequence).

The chain links TRBV2 to TRBJ1-6, with D perhaps TRBD1 (6 bases). The CDR3 consists of 15 residues. V was shortened by 3 bases and J by 7 bases, with 13 bases between the two germline ends. The V gene's germline CDR1 is SNHLY and CDR2 FYNNEI. Written as DNA, the CDR3 is TGTGCCAGCAGTGATCCCAGGCAGGGGAATTCACCCCTCCACTTT. Protein sequence: CASSDPRQGNSPLHF. Filled out from reference TRBV2 and TRBJ1-6, the complete variable domain reads EPEVTQTPSHQVTQMGQEVILRCVPISNHLYFYWYRQILGQKVEFLVSFYNNEISEKSEIFDDQFSVERPDGSNFTLKIRSTKLEDSAMYFCASSDPRQGNSPLHFGNGTRLTVT.

Regarding this clonotype: Germline and junction disagree at one end, which may indicate a read error. This chain links TRBV20-1 with TRBJ2-5, with 9 nucleotides matching TRBD2. Germline CDR1 DFQATT, CDR2 SNEGSKA (reference sequence). This CDR3 is built from 13 residues. The CDR3 is CSAPAGGGETRYF. The CDR3 region has the DNA TGCAGCGCACCGGCGGGAGGGGGCGAGACCCGGTACTTC.

This clonotype was counted ten times or more. The chain recombines TRBV7-9 with TRBJ2-1; D is unclear. V gave up 4 bases and J gave up 10 bases, with 11 bases separating them. CDR3 length: 12 residues. The V gene's germline CDR1 is SEHNR and CDR2 FQNEAQ (reference sequence). The CDR3 region has the DNA TGTGCCAGCAGCTCCCCCTTGGGAGAGCAGTTCTTC. It codes for CASSSPLGEQFF.

The chain links TRBV5-1 to TRBJ1-1, with 8 bases lining up with TRBD1. After removal of 3 bases from V and 0 bases from J, the junction contained 7 bases not matched to a gene. CDR1 is SGHRS, CDR2 YFSETQ, per germline. The CDR3 spans 16 residues. Written as DNA, the CDR3 is TGCGCCAGCAGCTCAGGACAGGGACTCATGAACACTGAAGCTTTCTTT. The encoded protein is CASSSGQGLMNTEAFF.

J is TRBJ2-5 and V is TRBV7-9; 7 bases agree with TRBD2. This CDR3 is built from 13 residues. Germline CDR1 and CDR2: SEHNR and FQNEAQ (reference sequence). V lost 5 bases, J lost 3 bases, and 3 bases stayed unmatched. CDR3 coding DNA: TGTGCCAGCAGCGCGGGGGTAGAAGAGACCCAGTACTTC. Translated: CASSAGVEETQYF.

The J gene is TRBJ2-5, the V gene TRBV29-1; D is undetermined. This CDR3 region has 13 residues. CDR1 and CDR2 from the germline V gene are SQVTM and ANQGSEA. V was shortened by 0 bases and J by 2 bases, with 7 bases between the two germline ends. The CDR3 loop reads CSVEDREQETQYF. In DNA form, the CDR3 reads TGCAGCGTTGAAGATCGAGAACAAGAGACCCAGTACTTC. The whole variable domain, remainder taken from reference TRBV29-1 and TRBJ2-5, is SAVISQKPSRDICQRGTSLTIQCQVDSQVTMMFWYRQQPGQSLTLIATANQGSEATYESGFVIDKFPISRPNLTFSTLTVSNMSPEDSSIYLCSVEDREQETQYFGPGTRLLVL.

The chain has TRBV7-9 and TRBJ2-3; D remains unclear. The V end was cut by 1 base, the J end by 4 bases, with 9 bases between. The CDR3 loop spans 14 amino acids. From germline, CDR1 is SEHNR and CDR2 FQNEAQ (reference sequence). The CDR3 region is CASSLGVDPDTQYF. The CDR3 DNA reads as TGTGCCAGCAGCTTAGGGGTAGACCCAGATACGCAGTATTTT.

The rearrangement links TRBV2 to TRBJ2-3, with D perhaps TRBD1 (7 bases). This CDR3 has 13 residues. In germline, CDR1 is SNHLY, CDR2 FYNNEI. The germline V and J ends were trimmed by 9 bases and 5 bases, with 15 bases remaining between them. CDR3 nucleotide sequence: TGTGCCAGTGCAGGGGGGATGGGAGATACGCAGTATTTT. This codes for CASAGGMGDTQYF.

At least ten counts were recorded for this clonotype. V and J are TRBV4-2 and TRBJ2-1, with 11 bases identical to TRBD2. This CDR3 has 15 amino acids. The germline gives CDR1 LGHNA, CDR2 YNFKEQ. V lost 7 bases to trimming and J lost 0 bases; unmatched junction nucleotides: 2. The CDR3 here is CASNSGGASYNEQFF. The CDR3 region has the DNA TGTGCCAGCAATAGCGGGGGGGCCTCCTACAATGAGCAGTTCTTC.

This chain links TRBV7-9 with TRBJ2-1; unclear D gene. V lost 8 bases, J lost 0 bases, and 8 bases lay in between. CDR3 size: 13 residues. Germline V lookup: CDR1 SEHNR, CDR2 FQNEAQ (reference sequence). CDR3 sequence reads: CASLGHSYNEQFF. For the CDR3, the DNA is TGTGCCAGCCTGGGCCACTCCTACAATGAGCAGTTCTTC.

The V gene is TRBV29-1, the J gene TRBJ2-5; 9 nucleotides match TRBD2. In germline, CDR1 is SQVTM, CDR2 ANQGSEA. This CDR3 contains 15 residues. Unmatched junction bases numbered 12, after V lost 3 bases and J lost 7 bases. The CDR3 protein is CSVDGGASGMGTQYF. The DNA of the CDR3 is TGCAGCGTTGATGGGGGTGCTAGCGGGATGGGGACCCAGTACTTC. Full variable domain (missing parts from reference TRBV29-1 and TRBJ2-5): SAVISQKPSRDICQRGTSLTIQCQVDSQVTMMFWYRQQPGQSLTLIATANQGSEATYESGFVIDKFPISRPNLTFSTLTVSNMSPEDSSIYLCSVDGGASGMGTQYFGPGTRLLVL.

In nucleotides, the CDR3 is TGTGCCAGCAGCCTCGCCGTGGGGACAGATACGCAGTATTTT. It is translated as CASSLAVGTDTQYF. V gene TRBV6-1 combines with J gene TRBJ2-3; D gene unclear. V was pared by 6 bases and J by 3 bases, with 13 bases between. This CDR3 region has 14 residues. Germline loops: CDR1 MNHNS, CDR2 SASEGT.

V and J are TRBV10-3 and TRBJ1-1, with 10 positions matching TRBD1. CDR3 length equals 14 residues. Per germline, CDR1 ENHRY and CDR2 SYGVKD. The junction had 2 bases not matched to a gene; V was cut back by 4 bases and J by 3 bases. CDR3 sequence (DNA): TGTGCCATCAGTGGACAGGGGGCGGACACTGAAGCTTTCTTT. It encodes CAISGQGADTEAFF.

There are a few counts of this clonotype. The chain joins TRBV10-3 to TRBJ2-1; D is uncertain. V shed 2 bases and J shed 7 bases, with 12 bases lying between them. The CDR3 contains 14 residues. CDR1 ENHRY and CDR2 SYGVKD come from the germline V gene. CDR3 bases: TGTGCCATCAGTGAGCGCGTCTCGGAGAATGAGCAGTTCTTC. Amino acids: CAISERVSENEQFF.

This clonotype is labeled medium-sized. The chain is built from TRBV29-1 and TRBJ2-1; 9 bases are a match to TRBD1. This CDR3 spans 13 amino acids. CDR1 SQVTM and CDR2 ANQGSEA come from the germline V gene. After removal of 6 bases from V and 4 bases from J, the junction contained 4 bases not matched to a gene. As DNA, the CDR3 is TGCAGCGTGCGACAGGGGGATTACAATGAGCAGTTCTTC. The encoded protein is CSVRQGDYNEQFF.

The chain links TRBV20-1 to TRBJ1-1; 7 nucleotides match TRBD1. Trimming took 5 bases from V and 0 from J; bases not matched to a gene: 6. The CDR3 contains 14 residues. Per the germline V gene, CDR1 is DFQATT and CDR2 is SNEGSKA (reference sequence). CDR3 sequence: CSAASTGMNTEAFF. The CDR3 coding sequence is TGCAGTGCTGCGTCGACAGGGATGAACACTGAAGCTTTCTTT.

The chain joins TRBV12-3 or TRBV12-4 to TRBJ2-1; D gene ambiguous. The CDR3 sequence is 14 residues long. Trimming removed 5 bases at V and 11 bases at J, with 19 bases between. CDR3 residues: CASSQAPGAIQQFF. The CDR3 DNA reads TGTGCCAGCAGTCAGGCACCCGGAGCGATACAGCAGTTCTTC.

This sequence joins TRBV20-1 and TRBJ2-7; TRBD2 agrees at 11 bases. Germline V gene sequence: CDR1 DFQATT, CDR2 SNEGSKA (reference sequence). V was clipped by 6 bases and J by 6 bases; unmatched bases: 7. The CDR3 extends over 13 amino acids. CDR3 bases: TGCAGTGCCCTACTAGCGGGAGTACGCGAGCAGTACTTC. Amino acid sequence: CSALLAGVREQYF.

The J gene is TRBJ2-1, the V gene TRBV29-1; D perhaps matches TRBD1 (5 bases). Germline CDR1 reads SQVTM; CDR2 reads ANQGSEA. This CDR3 is 11 amino acids long. The chain's CDR3 is CSAGNHDEQFF. For the CDR3, the DNA is TGCAGTGCAGGGAATCACGATGAGCAGTTCTTC.

The V and J genes are TRBV2 and TRBJ1-6; 7 bases agree with TRBD1. The CDR3 has 15 amino acids. Trimming took 6 bases from V and 4 from J; bases not matched to a gene: 6. Looked up from germline, CDR1 is SNHLY and CDR2 is FYNNEI. The CDR3 spells CASRPGTAYNSPLHF. DNA of the CDR3: TGTGCCAGCAGACCAGGGACAGCTTATAATTCACCCCTCCACTTT.

The genes are TRBV29-1 and TRBJ1-1; no reliable D call. V was trimmed by 3 bases and J by 7 bases, leaving 9 bases between them. The germline V gene has CDR1 SQVTM and CDR2 ANQGSEA. This CDR3 has 11 residues. The chain's CDR3 is CSVDGVSEAFF. The CDR3, as DNA: TGCAGCGTTGATGGCGTTAGTGAAGCTTTCTTT.

CDR3 coding DNA: TGTGCCAGTAGTATTTCCTGGCTCAATGAGCAGTTCTTC. Protein product: CASSISWLNEQFF. This sequence joins TRBV19 and TRBJ2-1, with no clear D. Per germline, CDR1 LNHDA and CDR2 SQIVND (reference sequence). Trimming shortened V by 3 bases and J by 6 bases, and 9 bases separated the two germline ends. There are 13 residues in the CDR3.

The chain carries TRBV19 and TRBJ1-2; 9 bases fit TRBD1. The J segment lost 8 bases and the V segment lost 2 bases, leaving 9 bases of the junction unmatched. Looked up from germline, CDR1 is LNHDA and CDR2 is SQIVND (reference sequence). This CDR3 has 15 residues. The CDR3 DNA sequence: TGTGCCAGTAGTATAAACTATGGGACAGGGTTAGGCTACACCTTC. Translation gives CASSINYGTGLGYTF.

V and J are TRBV29-1 and TRBJ1-2, with 10 nucleotides matching TRBD1. The CDR3 covers 15 residues. Unmatched junction bases numbered 4, after V lost 1 base and J lost 2 bases. Looked up from germline, CDR1 is SQVTM and CDR2 is ANQGSEA. CDR3 sequence reads: CSVEGDRGRNYGYTF. CDR3 sequence (DNA): TGCAGCGTTGAAGGCGACAGGGGGCGAAACTATGGCTACACCTTC.

In its sample, this clonotype is medium-sized. This chain links TRBV9 with TRBJ2-7, with D tentatively TRBD2 (6 bases). CDR3 length equals 14 residues. V lost 4 bases and J lost 2, with 13 bases in between. CDR1 and CDR2 from the germline V gene are SGDLS and YYNGEE. This CDR3 is CASSSRDLPYEQYF. The CDR3, as DNA: TGTGCCAGCAGCTCCCGGGACTTACCCTACGAGCAGTACTTC.

In this sample, this clonotype turned up a few times. CDR3 sequence reads: CASRKQGVTTEAFF. CDR3 nucleotides: TGTGCCAGCAGAAAACAGGGGGTGACCACTGAAGCTTTCTTT. The V gene is TRBV2, the J gene TRBJ1-1; 8 bases are shared with TRBD1. V trimming: 6 bases; J trimming: 4 bases; junction bases outside the gene matches: 7. This CDR3 region has 14 residues. CDR1 and CDR2 from the germline V gene are SNHLY and FYNNEI.

The chain combines TRBV20-1 with TRBJ1-6; D uncertain. This CDR3 has 16 amino acids. CDR1 DFQATT and CDR2 SNEGSKA come from the germline V gene (reference sequence). Between the trimmed V and J ends, which lost 3 bases and 0 bases, there was a span of 12 bases. The CDR3 sequence is CSARGTRSSYNSPLHF. DNA of the CDR3: TGCAGTGCTAGGGGAACACGGAGCTCCTATAATTCACCCCTCCACTTT.